Listed below are T cell receptor beta chains from one sample, sequenced in a study of blood T cell repertoires in COVID-19. TCRdb's table, derived via immunoSEQ multiplex PCR, lists solely in-frame clones and lacks some. The sample comprises 150,000 to 190,000 clones, 75% to 85% of which are singletons, and over 8% rests with the top ten. Sequenced: peripheral blood. All receptors come from a woman between 45 and 65 years old with acute or convalescent COVID-19. The CDR3 runs from the conserved cysteine through the conserved F or W. D genes are given only for firm matches. Where a row states a size, it is once, few, many or the class of an expanded clone; other rows omit it.

abundance: once; d_gene: -; v_gene: TRBV10-3; j_gene: TRBJ2-3; CDR3nt: TGTGCCATCAGTACAGGGGATACGCAGTATTTT; CDR3aa: CAISTGDTQYF
abundance: few; d_gene: TRBD1; v_gene: TRBV11-2; j_gene: TRBJ1-5; CDR3nt: TGTGCCAGCAGCTTGGCGGGACAGGACAATCAGCCCCAGCATTTT; CDR3aa: CASSLAGQDNQPQHF
abundance: -; d_gene: TRBD2; v_gene: TRBV6-2/TRBV6-3; j_gene: TRBJ2-7; CDR3nt: TGTGCCAGCAGTCCCAGCGGGGGGCCCGACTACGAGCAGTACTTC; CDR3aa: CASSPSGGPDYEQYF
abundance: -; d_gene: -; v_gene: TRBV24-1; j_gene: TRBJ1-4; CDR3nt: TGTGCCACCAGTGTATCCCCTACAGGAAATAATGAAAAACTGTTTTTT; CDR3aa: CATSVSPTGNNEKLFF
abundance: -; d_gene: -; v_gene: TRBV24-1; j_gene: TRBJ2-5; CDR3nt: TGTGCCACCAGTGATGCGGGACAGCGTGCCCCCTTTCAAGAGACCCAGTACTTC; CDR3aa: CATSDAGQRAPFQETQYF
abundance: few; d_gene: -; v_gene: TRBV13; j_gene: TRBJ2-5; CDR3nt: TGTGCCAGCAGCTTATGGGCAGGCCAAGAGACCCAGTACTTC; CDR3aa: CASSLWAGQETQYF
abundance: -; d_gene: TRBD1; v_gene: TRBV7-2; j_gene: TRBJ1-6; CDR3nt: TGTGCCAGCAGCCCTCGCCCAGGGGGTCGAAATTCACCCCTCCACTTT; CDR3aa: CASSPRPGGRNSPLHF
abundance: -; d_gene: TRBD1; v_gene: TRBV27; j_gene: TRBJ1-2; CDR3nt: TGTGCCAGCAGTTCCACTGACAGGGGCAGTCGAGGCTACACCTTC; CDR3aa: CASSSTDRGSRGYTF
abundance: -; d_gene: -; v_gene: TRBV11-1; j_gene: TRBJ1-6; CDR3nt: TGTGCCAGCAGCTTAAATCTGAATTCACCCCTCCACTTT; CDR3aa: CASSLNLNSPLHF
abundance: -; d_gene: -; v_gene: TRBV7-9; j_gene: TRBJ1-1; CDR3nt: TGTGCCAGCAGCTCTGGAGGTGAAGCTTTCTTT; CDR3aa: CASSSGGEAFF
abundance: -; d_gene: -; v_gene: TRBV6-5; j_gene: TRBJ1-1; CDR3nt: TGTGCTAGCAGTCGCTCGGTAAGCACTGAAGCTTTCTTT; CDR3aa: CASSRSVSTEAFF
abundance: -; d_gene: -; v_gene: TRBV19; j_gene: TRBJ2-5; CDR3nt: TGTGCCAGTAGTATTGGGCTAGCCCCGTACCAAGAGACCCAGTACTTC; CDR3aa: CASSIGLAPYQETQYF
abundance: once; d_gene: TRBD1; v_gene: TRBV19; j_gene: TRBJ2-6; CDR3nt: TGTGCCAGTAAAGGGACAGGGTCCGGGGCCAACGTCCTGACTTTC; CDR3aa: CASKGTGSGANVLTF
abundance: -; d_gene: TRBD2; v_gene: TRBV6-2/TRBV6-3; j_gene: TRBJ2-1; CDR3nt: TGTGCCAGCAGTTACGGGCCGGGAGGTCAGTTCTTC; CDR3aa: CASSYGPGGQFF
abundance: few; d_gene: -; v_gene: TRBV12-3/TRBV12-4; j_gene: TRBJ1-3; CDR3nt: TGTGCCAGCAGTTATGGGGGGGGGAACACCATATATTTT; CDR3aa: CASSYGGGNTIYF
abundance: -; d_gene: TRBD2; v_gene: TRBV3-1/TRBV3-2; j_gene: TRBJ2-7; CDR3nt: TGTGCCAGCAGTCTAAGCGGGAGGGCCCAGTACGAGCAGTACTTC; CDR3aa: CASSLSGRAQYEQYF
abundance: -; d_gene: -; v_gene: TRBV7-2; j_gene: TRBJ2-1; CDR3nt: TGTGCCAGCAGCTTAGCAGTCCCCTACCATGAGCAGTTCTTC; CDR3aa: CASSLAVPYHEQFF
abundance: once; d_gene: -; v_gene: TRBV5-4; j_gene: TRBJ1-6; CDR3nt: TGTGCCAGCAGCCTCGGGGGGGGGCCTGATAATTCACCCCTCCACTTT; CDR3aa: CASSLGGGPDNSPLHF
abundance: -; d_gene: TRBD1; v_gene: TRBV11-2; j_gene: TRBJ1-2; CDR3nt: TGTGCCAGCAGCTTATCGGGACAGGCCGTCTACACCTTC; CDR3aa: CASSLSGQAVYTF
abundance: -; d_gene: TRBD2; v_gene: TRBV4-1; j_gene: TRBJ2-3; CDR3nt: TGCGCCAGCAGCCAAGGCCCGCGGGGGGGCCTGGGAGATACGCAGTATTTT; CDR3aa: CASSQGPRGGLGDTQYF
abundance: -; d_gene: TRBD1; v_gene: TRBV28; j_gene: TRBJ1-1; CDR3nt: TGTGCCAGCAGTCCTATCCGGGACAGCCCCACTGAAGCTTTCTTT; CDR3aa: CASSPIRDSPTEAFF
abundance: -; d_gene: TRBD2; v_gene: TRBV5-1; j_gene: TRBJ2-3; CDR3nt: TGCGCCAGCAGCGCGGCGGGGGGGCAGGGCACAGATACGCAGTATTTT; CDR3aa: CASSAAGGQGTDTQYF
abundance: -; d_gene: TRBD1; v_gene: TRBV5-8; j_gene: TRBJ1-4; CDR3nt: TGTGCCAGCAGCGGAGGGACAGGGAGGGTTTCGGCAACTAATGAAAAACTGTTTTTT; CDR3aa: CASSGGTGRVSATNEKLFF
abundance: -; d_gene: -; v_gene: TRBV9; j_gene: TRBJ1-2; CDR3nt: TGTGCCAGCAGCCTCGTGGGGGGGGCAGCCTCTAACTATGGCTACACCTTC; CDR3aa: CASSLVGGAASNYGYTF